This T cell receptor (beta chain) comes out of a study of cytomegalovirus exposure and HLA in healthy donors. Between the trimmed V and J ends, which lost 4 bases and 1 base, there was a span of 8 bases. CDR3 size: 14 residues. The V gene's germline CDR1 is GTSNPN and CDR2 SVGIG (reference sequence). Amplification used 60 Vbeta primers and 13 Jbeta primers. Data came from immunoSEQ multiplex PCR; TCRdb stores just in-frame clones and leaves some out. Seen here are about 96,000 clones, approximately 72% observed once, and the top ten hold under 3.5%. The V gene is TRBV30, the J gene TRBJ1-6, with a weak D call TRBD1 (6 bases). This TCR came from a female donor in good health and CMV-seropositive. Sequences were obtained from PBMCs. The DNA of the CDR3 is TGTGCCTGGAAACAGGGATCCTATAATTCACCCCTCCACTTT. This sequence encodes CAWKQGSYNSPLHF. The full variable domain, with the rest looked up from reference TRBV30 and TRBJ1-6, is SQTIHQWPATLVQPVGSPLSLECTVEGTSNPNLYWYRQAAGRGLQLLFYSVGIGQISSEVPQNLSASRPQDRQFILSSKKLLLSDSGFYLCAWKQGSYNSPLHFGNGTRLTVT.